These 5 T cell receptor beta chains were all obtained from the same sample, sequenced in a study of blood T cell repertoires in COVID-19 (TCRdb year 2020). Library preparation was by the immunoSEQ multiplex PCR assay. The source is immuneACCESS, and TCRdb retained only in-frame sequences with V and J called. Part of the clones is not carried over; for the studies checked, unresolved V genes explain less than half of this, and the remainder is unexplained. A total of 150,000 or so clones appear in this sample, around 80% of them only once. Roughly 8% of the sample lies in the top ten. The specimen sequenced was PBMCs or T cells enriched from blood (not recorded which). The receptors were sampled from a woman between 50 and 59 years old who had recovered from COVID-19.

The chain carries TRBV7-9 and TRBJ2-7, with 10 bases identical to TRBD1. Germline values: CDR1 SEHNR, CDR2 FQNEAQ (reference sequence). The CDR3 covers 14 residues. V was pared by 4 bases and J by 8 bases, with 8 bases of the junction left unmatched. The CDR3 sequence is CASSSPGQGPQQYF. The DNA of the CDR3 is TGTGCCAGCAGCTCCCCGGGACAGGGGCCACAGCAGTACTTC.

The genes are TRBV6-5 and TRBJ2-1; 8 nucleotides match TRBD2. Germline values: CDR1 MNHEY, CDR2 SVGAGI. The CDR3 is 15 amino acids. V lost 2 bases, J lost 7 bases, and 7 bases stayed unmatched. CDR3 sequence (DNA): TGTGCCAGCAGTTACGAGGGACTAGTAGCAAATGAGCAGTTCTTC. This sequence encodes CASSYEGLVANEQFF.

The V gene is TRBV5-1, the J gene TRBJ2-7, with D possibly being TRBD2 (6 bases). This CDR3 has 14 residues. Germline V gives CDR1 SGHRS, CDR2 YFSETQ. Trimming took 1 base from V and 2 from J, leaving 10 bases between them. CDR3 protein: CASSLSGGTYEQYF. The DNA of the CDR3 is TGCGCCAGCAGCTTGTCCGGGGGTACCTACGAGCAGTACTTC.

A few counts support this clone. This chain joins TRBV7-8 and TRBJ1-1; no clear D gene. The germline CDR1 and CDR2 sequences are SGHVS and FQNEAQ. V was pared by 4 bases and J by 0 bases, with 6 bases between. This CDR3 has 13 amino acids. CDR3 nucleotide sequence: TGTGCCAGCAGCTCCTTTTTGAACACTGAAGCTTTCTTT. Translation: CASSSFLNTEAFF.

This sequence joins TRBV5-1 and TRBJ2-2; D remains unclear. V was cut by 0 bases and J by 3 bases, with 9 bases left in between. The CDR3 length is 15 residues. Germline V lookup: CDR1 SGHRS, CDR2 YFSETQ. The CDR3 DNA reads as TGCGCCAGCAGCTTGGCCAGGTGGGACACCGGGGAGCTGTTTTTT. Translated: CASSLARWDTGELFF.